This T cell receptor (beta chain) appears in the sequencing data of a study of blood T cell repertoires in COVID-19. In the study overall: Researchers got acute and convalescent COVID-19 samples from the United States, Italy and Spain. Sources were T cells, B-cell-depleted T cells, or PBMCs; the material itself was cDNA or gDNA.

Per the authors' pipeline: How many nucleated cells were present was estimated from reference gene primer amplification. The assay was immunoSEQ multiplex PCR, and TCRdb's table has in-frame clones only and misses some. V, J and clone size are taken as reported in that table, and D and trimming were inferred from the DNA itself. Of around 45,000 clones in the sample, 65% to 85% were seen once. Specimen: peripheral blood. The sequence was obtained from an elderly woman with acute or convalescent COVID-19.

CDR3 sequence (DNA): TGTGCCAGCAGCCACCGTAGACGCGCCGGGGATGAGCAGTTCTTC. It yields the protein CASSHRRRAGDEQFF. V is TRBV7-8 and J is TRBJ2-1, with D possibly TRBD2 on 5 matching bases. The CDR3 has 15 residues. Trimming cost V 5 bases and J 8 bases, with 19 bases left between them. Per the germline V gene, CDR1 is SGHVS and CDR2 is FQNEAQ.